This T cell receptor beta chain was sequenced in a study of CD8 T cell repertoires and HIV-1 epitope variants. Study-level background: Each of Twenty-five Gag and Nef epitope peptides stimulated a separate culture. Control wells had CMV/EBV/flu peptides, negative Ebola AY9, or no peptide. Regarding the study as a whole: The assay identified only TCR beta chains of antigen-proliferating T cells.

V was cut by 1 base and J by 6 bases, with 14 bases left in between. The CDR3 sequence is 15 residues long. Germline V gene lookup returns CDR1 SGHDT and CDR2 YYEEEE. Sequencing of TCR beta CDR3 used immunoSEQ survey depth. TCRdb's table, derived via immunoSEQ multiplex PCR, lists solely in-frame clones and lacks some. The repertoire holds about 90,000 clones, 70% to 75% seen once, with roughly 25% in the top ten. Comment on this clone: Its cognate antigen is unknown.

The rearrangement joins TRBV5-6 to TRBJ2-4; no clear D. The sequencing input was uncultured baseline CD8+ T cells from peripheral blood mononuclear cells (PBMCs). This clonotype was obtained from a male donor with HIV. CDR3 region: CASSLKVGQRNIQYF. The CDR3 coding sequence is TGTGCCAGCAGCTTGAAGGTGGGTCAAAGAAACATTCAGTACTTC.